These T cell receptor beta chains were read from a single sample in a study of blood T cell repertoires in COVID-19. Produced via immunoSEQ multiplex PCR; TCRdb's table is partial and in-frame only. The data show around 57,000 clones, about 81% seen once. Sequencing was done on a sample of peripheral blood. These receptors were taken from an older woman with acute or convalescent COVID-19. Both conserved end residues are part of each CDR3. Fields, in order: D gene, V gene, J gene, clone size, CDR3 protein, CDR3 DNA. D genes are given only for firm matches. Expanded clones are given a class, and other clones once, few, many or no size at all.

d_call: NA
v_call: TRBV7-8
j_call: TRBJ2-2
clone_size: NA
cdr3_aa: CASTFGRGGELFF
cdr3_nt: TGTGCCAGCACCTTCGGCAGAGGCGGGGAGCTGTTTTTT

d_call: TRBD1
v_call: TRBV2
j_call: TRBJ1-1
clone_size: once
cdr3_aa: CASREQGTYVNTEAFF
cdr3_nt: TGTGCCAGCAGGGAACAGGGGACGTACGTGAACACTGAAGCTTTCTTT

d_call: TRBD2
v_call: TRBV29-1
j_call: TRBJ2-4
clone_size: once
cdr3_aa: CSVWTSGAKNIQYF
cdr3_nt: TGCAGCGTTTGGACTAGCGGAGCCAAAAACATTCAGTACTTC

d_call: TRBD1
v_call: TRBV18
j_call: TRBJ2-1
clone_size: once
cdr3_aa: CASSPLTGGNNEQFF
cdr3_nt: TGTGCCAGCTCACCACTGACAGGGGGTAACAATGAGCAGTTCTTC

d_call: TRBD2
v_call: TRBV7-2
j_call: TRBJ2-2
clone_size: NA
cdr3_aa: CASRSLMSGANTGELFF
cdr3_nt: TGTGCCAGCAGATCATTAATGAGCGGGGCGAACACCGGGGAGCTGTTTTTT

d_call: TRBD1
v_call: TRBV7-2
j_call: TRBJ1-1
clone_size: NA
cdr3_aa: CASSRQGNTEAFF
cdr3_nt: TGTGCCAGCAGCAGACAGGGGAACACTGAAGCTTTCTTT

d_call: NA
v_call: TRBV12-3/TRBV12-4
j_call: TRBJ1-2
clone_size: NA
cdr3_aa: CASRARDLGGYTF
cdr3_nt: TGTGCCAGCAGGGCCCGGGATTTGGGGGGCTACACCTTC

d_call: NA
v_call: TRBV29-1
j_call: TRBJ1-2
clone_size: NA
cdr3_aa: CSVPSGFYGYTF
cdr3_nt: TGCAGCGTCCCCTCAGGGTTCTATGGCTACACCTTC

d_call: TRBD2
v_call: TRBV10-2
j_call: TRBJ2-7
clone_size: NA
cdr3_aa: CASSALAGLYEQYF
cdr3_nt: TGCGCCAGCAGTGCCCTAGCGGGGTTGTACGAGCAGTACTTC

d_call: TRBD1
v_call: TRBV6-5
j_call: TRBJ2-7
clone_size: NA
cdr3_aa: CASRNPGQGAYEQYF
cdr3_nt: TGTGCCAGCAGGAACCCCGGACAGGGCGCCTACGAGCAGTACTTC

d_call: NA
v_call: TRBV5-4
j_call: TRBJ1-1
clone_size: NA
cdr3_aa: CASSLGQRNTEAFF
cdr3_nt: TGTGCCAGCAGCTTGGGGCAGCGGAACACTGAAGCTTTCTTT

d_call: NA
v_call: TRBV12-5
j_call: TRBJ2-7
clone_size: NA
cdr3_aa: CASGSPRGTEQYF
cdr3_nt: TGTGCTAGTGGTTCCCCCCGGGGAACCGAGCAGTACTTC

d_call: TRBD2
v_call: TRBV9
j_call: TRBJ2-1
clone_size: NA
cdr3_aa: CASSVSGGLRNEQFF
cdr3_nt: TGTGCCAGCAGCGTAAGCGGGGGGCTTCGGAATGAGCAGTTCTTC

d_call: TRBD2
v_call: TRBV5-1
j_call: TRBJ2-2
clone_size: NA
cdr3_aa: CASSPAGGGGELFF
cdr3_nt: TGCGCCAGCAGCCCTGCGGGGGGCGGCGGGGAGCTGTTTTTT

d_call: NA
v_call: TRBV5-4
j_call: TRBJ2-3
clone_size: NA
cdr3_aa: CASSLGPEADTQYF
cdr3_nt: TGTGCCAGCAGCTTGGGCCCGGAGGCAGATACGCAGTATTTT

d_call: NA
v_call: TRBV24-1
j_call: TRBJ2-1
clone_size: NA
cdr3_aa: CATSDLGGFSGVNEQFF
cdr3_nt: TGTGCCACCAGTGATTTGGGAGGATTTAGCGGCGTCAATGAGCAGTTCTTC

d_call: TRBD1
v_call: TRBV29-1
j_call: TRBJ1-2
clone_size: NA
cdr3_aa: CSVEKDRNGYTF
cdr3_nt: TGCAGCGTTGAGAAGGACAGGAATGGCTACACCTTC

d_call: NA
v_call: TRBV30
j_call: TRBJ1-1
clone_size: NA
cdr3_aa: CAWSVSGGTEAFF
cdr3_nt: TGTGCCTGGAGTGTATCCGGGGGCACTGAAGCTTTCTTT

d_call: TRBD2
v_call: TRBV7-2
j_call: TRBJ2-1
clone_size: NA
cdr3_aa: CASSFLSGGAKNEQFF
cdr3_nt: TGTGCCAGCAGCTTCCTTAGCGGGGGGGCAAAGAATGAGCAGTTCTTC

d_call: NA
v_call: TRBV29-1
j_call: TRBJ1-1
clone_size: NA
cdr3_aa: CSVTPDKSEAFF
cdr3_nt: TGCAGCGTGACCCCGGACAAGAGTGAAGCTTTCTTT

d_call: TRBD2
v_call: TRBV6-5
j_call: TRBJ2-7
clone_size: NA
cdr3_aa: CASNRGGSYEQYF
cdr3_nt: TGTGCCAGCAACCGGGGGGGCTCCTACGAGCAGTACTTC

d_call: NA
v_call: TRBV7-9
j_call: TRBJ1-6
clone_size: few
cdr3_aa: CASSLANNGNSPLHF
cdr3_nt: TGTGCCAGCAGCTTAGCGAATAACGGTAATTCACCCCTCCACTTT

d_call: NA
v_call: TRBV12-3/TRBV12-4
j_call: TRBJ1-5
clone_size: NA
cdr3_aa: CASRASNQPQHF
cdr3_nt: TGTGCCAGCAGGGCTAGCAATCAGCCCCAGCATTTT

d_call: TRBD1
v_call: TRBV6-2/TRBV6-3
j_call: TRBJ2-3
clone_size: NA
cdr3_aa: CASSYWTGPPGDTQYF
cdr3_nt: TGTGCCAGCAGTTATTGGACAGGCCCACCGGGAGATACGCAGTATTTT

d_call: NA
v_call: TRBV6-2/TRBV6-3
j_call: TRBJ2-7
clone_size: NA
cdr3_aa: CASSPPETSYEQYF
cdr3_nt: TGTGCCAGCAGCCCACCCGAGACAAGCTACGAGCAGTACTTC

d_call: TRBD1
v_call: TRBV2
j_call: TRBJ1-2
clone_size: NA
cdr3_aa: CASTLTGGGYGYTF
cdr3_nt: TGTGCCAGCACCTTGACAGGGGGCGGCTATGGCTACACCTTC

d_call: NA
v_call: TRBV9
j_call: TRBJ2-1
clone_size: once
cdr3_aa: CASSVDRVNEQFF
cdr3_nt: TGTGCCAGCAGCGTAGACAGGGTCAATGAGCAGTTCTTC